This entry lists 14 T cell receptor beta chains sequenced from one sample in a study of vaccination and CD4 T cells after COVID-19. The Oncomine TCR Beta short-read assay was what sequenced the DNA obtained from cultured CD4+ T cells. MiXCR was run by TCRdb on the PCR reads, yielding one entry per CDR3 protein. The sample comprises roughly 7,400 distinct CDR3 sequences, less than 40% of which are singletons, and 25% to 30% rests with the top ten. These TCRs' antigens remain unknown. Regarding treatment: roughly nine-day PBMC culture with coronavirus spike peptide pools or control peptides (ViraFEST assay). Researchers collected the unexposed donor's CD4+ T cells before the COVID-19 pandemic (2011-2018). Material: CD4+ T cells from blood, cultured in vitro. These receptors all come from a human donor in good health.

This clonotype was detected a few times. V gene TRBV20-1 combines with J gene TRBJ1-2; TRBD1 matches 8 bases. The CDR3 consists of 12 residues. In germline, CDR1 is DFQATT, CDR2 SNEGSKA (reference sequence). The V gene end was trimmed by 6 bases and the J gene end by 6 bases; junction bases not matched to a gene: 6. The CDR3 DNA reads TGCAGTGCGCGCCAGGGGGCGCATGGCTACACCTTC. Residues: CSARQGAHGYTF.

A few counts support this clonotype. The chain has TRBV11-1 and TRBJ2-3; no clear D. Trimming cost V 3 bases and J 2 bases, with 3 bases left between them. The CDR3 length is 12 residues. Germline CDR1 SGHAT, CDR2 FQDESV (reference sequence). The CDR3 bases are TGTGCCAGCAGCTTTAACACAGATACGCAGTATTTT. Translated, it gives CASSFNTDTQYF.

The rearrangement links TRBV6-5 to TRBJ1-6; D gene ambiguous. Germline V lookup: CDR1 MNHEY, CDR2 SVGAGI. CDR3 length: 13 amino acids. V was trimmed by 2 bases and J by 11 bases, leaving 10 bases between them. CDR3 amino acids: CASSYQPTTPLHF. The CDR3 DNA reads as TGTGCCAGCAGTTACCAACCGACTACACCCCTCCACTTT.

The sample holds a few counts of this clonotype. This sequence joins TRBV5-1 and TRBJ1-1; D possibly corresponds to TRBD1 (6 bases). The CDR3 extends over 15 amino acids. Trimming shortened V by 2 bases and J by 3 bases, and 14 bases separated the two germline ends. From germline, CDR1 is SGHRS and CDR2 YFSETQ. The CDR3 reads CASSLGNRVYTEAFF. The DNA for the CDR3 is TGCGCCAGCAGCTTAGGCAACAGGGTCTACACTGAAGCTTTCTTT.

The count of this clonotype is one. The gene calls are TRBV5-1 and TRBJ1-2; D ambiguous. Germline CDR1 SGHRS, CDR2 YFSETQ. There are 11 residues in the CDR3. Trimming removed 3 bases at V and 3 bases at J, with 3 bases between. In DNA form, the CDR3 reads TGCGCCAGCAGCTCAGACTATGGCTACACCTTC. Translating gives CASSSDYGYTF.

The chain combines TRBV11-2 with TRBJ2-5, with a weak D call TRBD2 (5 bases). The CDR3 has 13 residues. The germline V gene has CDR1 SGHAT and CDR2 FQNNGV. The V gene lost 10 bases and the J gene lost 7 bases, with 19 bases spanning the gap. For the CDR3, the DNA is TGTGCCACCCAAAATACCCCCCGGGGGACCCAGTACTTC. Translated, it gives CATQNTPRGTQYF. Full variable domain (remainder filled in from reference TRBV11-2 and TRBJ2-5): EAGVAQSPRYKIIEKRQSVAFWCNPISGHATLYWYQQILGQGPKLLIQFQNNGVVDDSQLPKDRFSAERLKGVDSTLKIQPAKLEDSAVYLCATQNTPRGTQYFGPGTRLLVL.

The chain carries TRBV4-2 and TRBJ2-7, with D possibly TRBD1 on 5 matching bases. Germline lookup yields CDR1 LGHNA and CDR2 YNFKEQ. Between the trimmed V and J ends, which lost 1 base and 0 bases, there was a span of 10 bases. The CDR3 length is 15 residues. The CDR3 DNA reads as TGTGCCAGCAGCCAAGCTTTTGACAGCTCCTACGAGCAGTACTTC. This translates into CASSQAFDSSYEQYF.

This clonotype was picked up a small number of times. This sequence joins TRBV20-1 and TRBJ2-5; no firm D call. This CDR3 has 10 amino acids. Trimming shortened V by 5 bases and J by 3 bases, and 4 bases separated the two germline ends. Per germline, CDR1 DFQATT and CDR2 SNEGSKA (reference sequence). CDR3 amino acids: CSAPKETQYF. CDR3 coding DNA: TGCAGTGCTCCCAAAGAGACCCAGTACTTC.

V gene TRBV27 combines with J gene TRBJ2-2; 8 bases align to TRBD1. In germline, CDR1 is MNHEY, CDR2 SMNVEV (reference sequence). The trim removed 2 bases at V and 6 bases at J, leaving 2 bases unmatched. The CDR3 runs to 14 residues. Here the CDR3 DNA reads TGTGCCAGCAGTTTAGCGGGACAGGCCGGGGAGCTGTTTTTT. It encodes CASSLAGQAGELFF.

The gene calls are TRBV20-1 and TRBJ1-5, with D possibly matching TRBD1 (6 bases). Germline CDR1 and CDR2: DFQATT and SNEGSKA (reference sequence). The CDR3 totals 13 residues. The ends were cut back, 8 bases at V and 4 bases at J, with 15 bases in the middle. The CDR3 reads CSPSGGANQPQHF. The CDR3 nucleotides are TGCAGTCCGAGCGGGGGGGCGAATCAGCCCCAGCATTTT.

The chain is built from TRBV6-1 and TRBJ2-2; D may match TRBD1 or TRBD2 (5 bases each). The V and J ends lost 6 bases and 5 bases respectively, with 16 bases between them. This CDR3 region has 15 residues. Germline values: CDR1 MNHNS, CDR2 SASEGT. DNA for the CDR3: TGTGCCAGCAGCAGTCACGGGGCGCAAACCGGGGAGCTGTTTTTT. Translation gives CASSSHGAQTGELFF.

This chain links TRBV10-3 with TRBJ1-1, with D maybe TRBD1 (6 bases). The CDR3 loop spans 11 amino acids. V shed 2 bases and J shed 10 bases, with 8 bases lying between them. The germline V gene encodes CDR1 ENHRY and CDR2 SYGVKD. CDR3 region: CAISEQGTAFF. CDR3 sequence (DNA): TGTGCCATCAGTGAGCAGGGGACAGCTTTCTTT.

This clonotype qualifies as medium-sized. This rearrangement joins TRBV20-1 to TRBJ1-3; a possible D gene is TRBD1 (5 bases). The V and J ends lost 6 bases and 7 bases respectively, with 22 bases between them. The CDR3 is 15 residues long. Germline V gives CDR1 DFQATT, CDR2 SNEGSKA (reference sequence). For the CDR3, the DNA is TGCAGTGCAGACGGGGGTCAGGGTCGGTTGAACACCATATATTTT. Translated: CSADGGQGRLNTIYF.

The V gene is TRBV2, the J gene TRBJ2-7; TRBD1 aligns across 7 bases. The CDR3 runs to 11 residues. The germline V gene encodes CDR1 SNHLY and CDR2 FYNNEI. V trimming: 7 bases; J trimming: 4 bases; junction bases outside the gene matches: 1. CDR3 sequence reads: CASKQGYEQYF. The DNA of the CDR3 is TGTGCCAGCAAACAGGGGTACGAGCAGTACTTC.